Shown below are 12 T cell receptor beta chains from a single sample sequenced in a study of shared clonotypes between healthy human individuals. Clones were read by immunoSEQ multiplex PCR, and TCRdb kept only the in-frame ones, dropping some. The sample has millions of clones; less than 95% are singletons. The naive CD8 population came from CD45RO-negative cells selected for CCR7, without terminally differentiated effector memory CD45RA+ cells. Sequenced input: naive CD8+ T cells sorted from blood. Receptor source: a man aged 18-30 years in good health.

This clone appeared a single time. The chain has TRBV5-1 and TRBJ2-3; D gene ambiguous. Germline loops: CDR1 SGHRS, CDR2 YFSETQ. Trimming shortened V by 1 base and J by 0 bases, and 15 bases separated the two germline ends. The CDR3 runs to 17 residues. CDR3 sequence (DNA): TGCGCCAGCAGCTTGAGTCTCGGTCGGTCTAGCACAGATACGCAGTATTTT. It encodes CASSLSLGRSSTDTQYF.

This clone was recorded only once. This chain joins TRBV27 and TRBJ2-7; 7 bases are a match to TRBD1. Germline V gene data show CDR1 as MNHEY and CDR2 as SMNVEV (reference sequence). The CDR3 is 15 residues long. The trim removed 5 bases at V and 1 base at J, leaving 8 bases unmatched. This CDR3 is CASSATGTESYEQYF. CDR3 nucleotides: TGTGCCAGCAGTGCTACCGGGACAGAATCCTACGAGCAGTACTTC.

CDR3 amino acids: CASSYDIQETQYF. CDR3 nucleotides: TGTGCCAGCAGTTACGATATCCAAGAGACCCAGTACTTC. V and J are TRBV6-5 and TRBJ2-5; D remains unclear. The CDR3 is made up of 13 amino acids. Germline lookup yields CDR1 MNHEY and CDR2 SVGAGI. V was clipped by 2 bases and J by 1 base, with 5 bases between them.

This clone was counted only a few times. The identical CDR3 is also encoded by other nucleotide sequences in the sample. This chain links TRBV20-1 with TRBJ2-5; D is unclear. The germline gives CDR1 DFQATT, CDR2 SNEGSKA (reference sequence). The CDR3 covers 10 residues. The ends were cut back, 2 bases at V and 3 bases at J, with 1 base in the middle. The DNA for the CDR3 is TGCAGTGCTAGAAAAGAGACCCAGTACTTC. Translation: CSARKETQYF.

The CDR3 sequence is CASQLKASSGNTIYF. As DNA, the CDR3 is TGCGCCAGCCAACTTAAGGCCTCCTCTGGAAACACCATATATTTT. This chain joins TRBV4-1 and TRBJ1-3; no definite D call. The CDR3 consists of 15 residues. The V gene lost 8 bases and the J gene lost 0 bases, with 14 bases spanning the gap. Germline assignment: CDR1 MGHRA and CDR2 YSYEKL.

On this clone: Other nucleotide sequences in the sample specify the same CDR3. As DNA, the CDR3 is TGTGCCAGCAGCTTTCAGGGTGCCTACGAGCAGTACTTC. Translating it yields CASSFQGAYEQYF. The genes are TRBV5-5 and TRBJ2-7; tentative D call: TRBD1 (5 bases). From germline, CDR1 is SGHKS and CDR2 YYEKEE (reference sequence). Trimming left V 2 bases short and J 2 bases short, with 8 bases between. This CDR3 is 13 amino acids long.

This rearrangement joins TRBV5-4 to TRBJ2-5; 7 positions agree with TRBD2. The J segment lost 5 bases and the V segment lost 4 bases, leaving 17 bases of the junction unmatched. The CDR3 is 17 amino acids. Germline V gene lookup returns CDR1 SGHNT and CDR2 YYREEE (reference sequence). Written as DNA, the CDR3 is TGTGCCAGCAGCAATAAAACCGCGGGAGAGGTTTGGGAGACCCAGTACTTC. Its protein product is CASSNKTAGEVWETQYF.

The J gene is TRBJ1-2, the V gene TRBV4-2; 9 bases fit TRBD1. There are 17 residues in the CDR3. In germline, CDR1 is LGHNA, CDR2 YNFKEQ. The V segment lost 1 base and the J segment 5 bases; nucleotides outside the gene matches: 11. The CDR3 bases are TGTGCCAGCAGCCAAGGGGTTCTACAGGGGGCCCAATATGGCTACACCTTC. Protein: CASSQGVLQGAQYGYTF.

The chain joins TRBV27 to TRBJ2-3; 9 positions match TRBD1. CDR3 length: 14 amino acids. CDR1 is MNHEY, CDR2 SMNVEV, per germline (reference sequence). With V trimmed by 7 bases and J by 4 bases, 6 bases remained unmatched. CDR3: CASKMGQGADTQYF. CDR3 sequence (DNA): TGTGCCAGCAAAATGGGACAGGGCGCAGATACGCAGTATTTT.

The chain combines TRBV4-1 with TRBJ2-7; D might be TRBD1 (6 bases). This CDR3 spans 15 amino acids. V was trimmed by 2 bases and J by 0 bases, leaving 11 bases between them. CDR1 and CDR2 (germline): MGHRA, YSYEKL. The CDR3 nucleotides read TGCGCCAGCAGCCAACGGACAGATTCCTCCTACGAGCAGTACTTC. Its translation: CASSQRTDSSYEQYF.

The chain employs TRBV7-9 and TRBJ2-7; D gene ambiguous. CDR3 length equals 16 residues. The V end was cut by 7 bases, the J end by 2 bases, with 21 bases between. Germline CDR1 SEHNR, CDR2 FQNEAQ (reference sequence). In DNA, the CDR3 is TGTGCCAGCACCTCTGACCCCTGGGCGGCAGCCTACGAGCAGTACTTC. Protein product: CASTSDPWAAAYEQYF.

The V gene is TRBV19, the J gene TRBJ1-2; TRBD1 agrees at 9 bases. After removal of 5 bases from V and 4 bases from J, the junction contained 5 bases not matched to a gene. Germline V gives CDR1 LNHDA, CDR2 SQIVND (reference sequence). CDR3 size: 14 residues. Here the CDR3 DNA reads TGTGCCAGTAGTTCCGGGACAGGGTTCTATGGCTACACCTTC. Protein product: CASSSGTGFYGYTF.